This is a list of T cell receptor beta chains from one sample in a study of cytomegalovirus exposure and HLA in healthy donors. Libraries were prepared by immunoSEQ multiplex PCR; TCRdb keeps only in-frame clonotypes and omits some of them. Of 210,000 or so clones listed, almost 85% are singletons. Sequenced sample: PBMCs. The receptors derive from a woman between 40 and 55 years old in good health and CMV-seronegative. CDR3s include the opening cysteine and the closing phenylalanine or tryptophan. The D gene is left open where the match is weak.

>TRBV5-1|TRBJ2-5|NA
CASSLRARAIQETQYF
TGCGCCAGCAGCCTCCGGGCGCGGGCTATCCAAGAGACCCAGTACTTC
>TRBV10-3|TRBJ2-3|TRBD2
CAIRSNLAEQYTQYF
TGTGCCATCAGATCTAATCTAGCGGAACAATATACGCAGTATTTT
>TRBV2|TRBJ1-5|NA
CASRPLNQPQHF
TGTGCCAGCAGGCCTCTAAATCAGCCCCAGCATTTT
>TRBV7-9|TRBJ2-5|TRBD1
CASSSISRTGYQETQYF
TGTGCCAGCAGCTCAATTTCCAGGACAGGGTATCAAGAGACCCAGTACTTC
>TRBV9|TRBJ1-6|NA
CASSVGQGHSPLHF
TGTGCCAGCAGCGTAGGGCAGGGGCATTCACCCCTCCACTTT
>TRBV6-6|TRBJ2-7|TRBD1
CASSSIPGGSYEQYF
TGTGCCAGCAGTTCCATTCCAGGGGGTAGCTACGAGCAGTACTTC
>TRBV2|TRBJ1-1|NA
CASRDSGRWAFF
TGTGCCAGCAGGGACAGCGGACGGTGGGCTTTCTTT
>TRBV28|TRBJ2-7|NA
CASRDSPPYEQYF
TGTGCCAGCAGGGACAGCCCACCCTACGAGCAGTACTTC
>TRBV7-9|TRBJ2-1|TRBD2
CASRSPGLAKSEQFF
TGTGCCAGCAGATCTCCGGGACTAGCGAAAAGTGAGCAGTTCTTC
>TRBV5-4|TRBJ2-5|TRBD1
CASSLLTGIQETQYF
TGTGCCAGCAGTCTTCTGACAGGGATCCAAGAGACCCAGTACTTC
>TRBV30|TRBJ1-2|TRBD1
CAWSGDRNYGYTF
TGTGCCTGGAGTGGGGACAGGAACTATGGCTACACCTTC
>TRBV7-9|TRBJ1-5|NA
CASSLGQGSNQPQHF
TGTGCCAGCAGCTTGGGCCAGGGTAGCAATCAGCCCCAGCATTTT
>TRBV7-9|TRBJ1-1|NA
CASSSTGMMGRAFF
TGTGCCAGCAGTTCTACAGGGATGATGGGGCGAGCTTTCTTT
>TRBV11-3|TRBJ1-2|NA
CASSYGVTSSYGYTF
TGTGCCAGCAGCTACGGGGTGACGAGCAGCTATGGCTACACCTTC
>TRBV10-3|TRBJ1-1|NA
CAISQSGEAFF
TGTGCCATCAGCCAATCAGGAGAAGCTTTCTTT
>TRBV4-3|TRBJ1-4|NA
CASSLSETGGEKLFF
TGCGCCAGCAGCCTCTCTGAGACAGGTGGCGAAAAACTGTTTTTT
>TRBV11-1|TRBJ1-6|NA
CASSAADSNSPLHF
TGTGCCAGCAGCGCCGCCGACAGCAATTCACCCCTCCACTTT
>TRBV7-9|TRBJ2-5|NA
CASSLRREETQYF
TGTGCCAGCAGCTTACGCAGGGAAGAGACCCAGTACTTC
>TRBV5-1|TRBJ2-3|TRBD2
CASSRGAGGPADTQYF
TGCGCCAGCAGCCGGGGGGCGGGGGGGCCGGCAGATACGCAGTATTTT
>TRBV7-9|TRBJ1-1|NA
CASSLEVEAFF
TGTGCCAGCAGCTTAGAGGTGGAGGCTTTCTTT
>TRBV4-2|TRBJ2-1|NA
CASSRSSYNEQFF
TGTGCCAGCAGCCGCAGCTCCTACAATGAGCAGTTCTTC
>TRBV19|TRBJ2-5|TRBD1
CASRASGQGLPETQYF
TGTGCCAGTAGGGCTTCGGGACAGGGTCTCCCGGAGACCCAGTACTTC